The 32 T cell receptor beta chains listed next were all sequenced from one sample in a study of blood T cell repertoires in COVID-19. Clones were sequenced by immunoSEQ multiplex PCR, and TCRdb holds only the in-frame ones, with some missing. The sample gives about 250,000 clones, under 90% of which show up once; less than 4.5% is in the top ten. The source material was PBMCs or T cells enriched from blood (not recorded which). These receptors came from a woman aged 25-40 years with acute COVID-19.

The DNA for the CDR3 is TGTGCCAGCAGCCTCAGGGTCGCTGAAGCTTTCTTT. Its translation: CASSLRVAEAFF. The J gene is TRBJ1-1, the V gene TRBV7-2, with D maybe TRBD1 (5 bases). The germline CDR1 and CDR2 sequences are SGHTA and FQGNSA. The CDR3 has 12 residues. The germline V and J ends were trimmed by 5 bases and 6 bases, with 10 bases remaining between them.

This clone was seen once. This sequence joins TRBV6-1 and TRBJ1-1, with TRBD1 matching over 12 bases. Per germline, CDR1 MNHNS and CDR2 SASEGT. The CDR3 contains 13 residues. V was pared by 3 bases and J by 11 bases, with 4 bases of the junction left unmatched. This CDR3 is CASSEGQGALAFF. As DNA, the CDR3 is TGTGCCAGCAGTGAGGGACAGGGGGCCTTGGCTTTCTTT.

The V call is TRBV4-1, the J call TRBJ1-4; tentative D call: TRBD1 (6 bases). With 0 bases removed from V and 3 bases from J, the gap between germline ends came to 17 bases. The CDR3 extends over 18 amino acids. Germline V gives CDR1 MGHRA, CDR2 YSYEKL. The CDR3 protein is CASSQDEGHTAPNEKLFF. For the CDR3, the DNA is TGCGCCAGCAGCCAAGATGAGGGACACACTGCACCTAATGAAAAACTGTTTTTT.

The rearrangement links TRBV5-1 to TRBJ2-1, with D possibly matching TRBD2 (5 bases). Per the germline V gene, CDR1 is SGHRS and CDR2 is YFSETQ. V gave up 1 base and J gave up 6 bases, with 8 bases separating them. CDR3 length equals 13 residues. CDR3 residues: CASSLNRGNEQFF. CDR3 DNA: TGCGCCAGCAGCTTGAACCGGGGCAATGAGCAGTTCTTC.

V is TRBV7-9 and J is TRBJ1-4, with D possibly TRBD1 on 5 matching bases. Per the germline V gene, CDR1 is SEHNR and CDR2 is FQNEAQ (reference sequence). The CDR3 length is 18 residues. The germline V and J ends were trimmed by 5 bases and 5 bases, with 24 bases remaining between them. This CDR3 reads CASSPTSGLLPTNEKLFF. CDR3 coding DNA: TGTGCCAGCAGCCCAACCTCGGGACTTCTACCGACGAATGAAAAACTGTTTTTT. The full variable domain, completed using reference TRBV7-9 and TRBJ1-4, is DTGVSQNPRHKITKRGQNVTFRCDPISEHNRLYWYRQTLGQGPEFLTYFQNEAQLEKSRLLSDRFSAERPKGSFSTLEIQRTEQGDSAMYLCASSPTSGLLPTNEKLFFGSGTQLSVL.

The V gene is TRBV20-1, the J gene TRBJ1-5; 11 nucleotides match TRBD1. The CDR3 loop spans 15 amino acids. Looked up from germline, CDR1 is DFQATT and CDR2 is SNEGSKA (reference sequence). The J segment lost 6 bases and the V segment lost 3 bases, leaving 7 bases of the junction unmatched. In nucleotides, the CDR3 is TGCAGTGCTAGTCCGGGACAGGGGGGAAGTCAGCCCCAGCATTTT. This translates into CSASPGQGGSQPQHF.

The chain is built from TRBV7-2 and TRBJ1-2, with TRBD1 as a possible D gene (6 bases). Germline-derived CDR1 and CDR2 are SGHTA and FQGNSA. The CDR3 contains 12 residues. V was clipped by 5 bases and J by 6 bases, with 10 bases between them. CDR3 in DNA: TGTGCCAGCAGCATATACAGGGATGGCTACACCTTC. Amino acids: CASSIYRDGYTF.

This sequence joins TRBV6-2 or TRBV6-3 and TRBJ2-7, with D unclear. CDR3 size: 11 residues. The V and J ends lost 6 bases and 2 bases respectively, with 5 bases between them. CDR1 and CDR2 from the germline V gene are MNHEY and SVGEGT. The CDR3 DNA is TGTGCCAGCAGCAAGCCCTACGAGCAGTACTTC. Its protein is CASSKPYEQYF.

The chain has TRBV9 and TRBJ2-3, with TRBD2 matching over 13 bases. Germline V gene lookup returns CDR1 SGDLS and CDR2 YYNGEE. This CDR3 has 15 amino acids. Trimming took 2 bases from V and 4 from J; bases not matched to a gene: 1. Here the CDR3 reads CASSVTSGGADTQYF. In nucleotides, the CDR3 is TGTGCCAGCAGCGTTACTAGCGGGGGGGCAGATACGCAGTATTTT. The whole variable domain, remainder taken from reference TRBV9 and TRBJ2-3, is DSGVTQTPKHLITATGQRVTLRCSPRSGDLSVYWYQQSLDQGLQFLIQYYNGEERAKGNILERFSAQQFPDLHSELNLSSLELGDSALYFCASSVTSGGADTQYFGPGTRLTVL.

V is TRBV5-5 and J is TRBJ1-6, with D perhaps matching TRBD1 (6 bases). The CDR3 spans 13 residues. Trimming pared 4 bases from V and 9 bases from J, leaving 11 bases between. Looked up from germline, CDR1 is SGHKS and CDR2 is YYEKEE (reference sequence). CDR3: CASSVGDTSPLHF. The CDR3 bases are TGTGCCAGCAGCGTAGGGGACACTTCACCCCTCCACTTT. Complete variable domain (other parts from reference TRBV5-5 and TRBJ1-6): DAGVTQSPTHLIKTRGQQVTLRCSPISGHKSVSWYQQVLGQGPQFIFQYYEKEERGRGNFPDRFSARQFPNYSSELNVNALLLGDSALYLCASSVGDTSPLHFGNGTRLTVT.

The chain is built from TRBV5-1 and TRBJ2-2; 9 nucleotides align to TRBD1. CDR1 is SGHRS and CDR2 is YFSETQ in the germline V gene. Trimming cost V 1 base and J 2 bases; bases outside gene matches: 3. The CDR3 loop spans 16 amino acids. The CDR3 is CASSLTTGGNTGELFF. As DNA, the CDR3 is TGCGCCAGCAGCTTGACGACAGGGGGTAACACCGGGGAGCTGTTTTTT.

This rearrangement joins TRBV2 to TRBJ2-2; the match to TRBD1 covers 8 bases. V trimming: 4 bases; J trimming: 6 bases; junction bases outside the gene matches: 7. This CDR3 is 15 amino acids long. Germline-derived CDR1 and CDR2 are SNHLY and FYNNEI. The CDR3 is CASSGGQGAAGELFF. DNA for the CDR3: TGTGCCAGCAGTGGGGGTCAGGGGGCCGCCGGGGAGCTGTTTTTT.

Written as DNA, the CDR3 is TGTGCCAGCAGCTGGCGGGGGGGCCAAGAGACCCAGTACTTC. Protein sequence: CASSWRGGQETQYF. The chain couples TRBV7-2 to TRBJ2-5, with TRBD2 matching over 9 bases. The CDR3 extends over 14 amino acids. Germline CDR1 and CDR2: SGHTA and FQGNSA. The V and J ends lost 4 bases and 1 base, in that order; junction bases with no gene match: 1.

This sequence joins TRBV7-2 and TRBJ2-1; 8 bases fit TRBD1. V was clipped by 5 bases and J by 2 bases; unmatched bases: 5. This CDR3 contains 15 residues. Germline values: CDR1 SGHTA, CDR2 FQGNSA. The CDR3: CASSTDRGPYNEQFF. The CDR3 DNA reads as TGTGCCAGCAGCACCGACAGGGGCCCCTACAATGAGCAGTTCTTC.

This chain links TRBV19 with TRBJ1-2, with unresolved D. CDR3 length: 14 amino acids. From germline, CDR1 is LNHDA and CDR2 SQIVND (reference sequence). V gave up 6 bases and J gave up 4 bases, with 15 bases separating them. CDR3: CASSLRRILYGYTF. The CDR3 DNA is TGTGCCAGTAGCCTGAGGCGGATACTCTATGGCTACACCTTC.

This clone was counted once. The chain couples TRBV6-4 to TRBJ1-1; 7 bases line up with TRBD1. The V gene's germline CDR1 is MRHNA and CDR2 SNTAGT. The CDR3 spans 13 residues. V gave up 0 bases and J gave up 8 bases; unmatched junction bases: 3. This CDR3 reads CASSDSGRGEAFF. CDR3 nucleotide sequence: TGTGCCAGCAGTGACTCGGGCAGGGGGGAAGCTTTCTTT.

V gene TRBV5-4 combines with J gene TRBJ1-1; D is perhaps TRBD1 (5 bases). CDR3 size: 15 residues. Looked up from germline, CDR1 is SGHNT and CDR2 is YYREEE (reference sequence). V gave up 5 bases and J gave up 0 bases, with 14 bases separating them. The CDR3 here is CASRAARAMNTEAFF. CDR3 nucleotides: TGTGCCAGCAGGGCTGCCAGGGCAATGAACACTGAAGCTTTCTTT.

This clone was recorded a few times. The genes are TRBV29-1 and TRBJ1-1; 10 bases are a match to TRBD1. V trimming: 6 bases; J trimming: 2 bases; junction bases outside the gene matches: 3. Germline CDR1 reads SQVTM; CDR2 reads ANQGSEA. The CDR3 loop spans 13 amino acids. CDR3 amino acids: CSVGDRGNTEAFF. In DNA form, the CDR3 reads TGCAGCGTGGGGGACAGGGGAAACACTGAAGCTTTCTTT.

The chain uses TRBV19 and TRBJ1-1; D ambiguous. Germline CDR1 and CDR2: LNHDA and SQIVND (reference sequence). V was shortened by 8 bases and J by 7 bases, with 17 bases between the two germline ends. The CDR3 covers 13 residues. CDR3 loop: CASGSFVAGEAFF. CDR3 nucleotides: TGTGCCAGTGGCTCCTTTGTCGCTGGTGAAGCTTTCTTT.

The chain is built from TRBV5-6 and TRBJ1-1; D gene unclear. The V end lost 0 bases, the J end lost 4 bases, and 13 bases lay between the germline ends. Looked up from germline, CDR1 is SGHDT and CDR2 is YYEEEE. The CDR3 is made up of 15 amino acids. CDR3 in DNA: TGTGCCAGCAGCTTGGTGTACGGGTCGGGCACTGAAGCTTTCTTT. This sequence encodes CASSLVYGSGTEAFF.

The chain links TRBV19 to TRBJ2-1, with a possible D match to TRBD2 (5 bases). The V and J ends lost 11 bases and 0 bases respectively, with 14 bases between them. This CDR3 is 14 amino acids long. Per germline, CDR1 LNHDA and CDR2 SQIVND (reference sequence). The CDR3 spells CAVSTGSSYNEQFF. The CDR3 nucleotides are TGTGCCGTATCGACGGGGAGCTCCTACAATGAGCAGTTCTTC. The complete variable domain, with remaining parts taken from reference TRBV19 and TRBJ2-1, reads DGGITQSPKYLFRKEGQNVTLSCEQNLNHDAMYWYRQDPGQGLRLIYYSQIVNDFQKGDIAEGYSVSREKKESFPLTVTSAQKNPTAFYLCAVSTGSSYNEQFFGPGTRLTVL.

In the case of this clone: This same CDR3 is encoded by further DNA sequences in the sample. The chain is built from TRBV19 and TRBJ1-1; D remains unclear. The V end lost 3 bases, the J end lost 1 base, and 6 bases lay between the germline ends. The V gene's germline CDR1 is LNHDA and CDR2 SQIVND (reference sequence). The CDR3 extends over 13 amino acids. The CDR3 DNA sequence: TGTGCCAGTAGTATCGGCGGGAACACTGAAGCTTTCTTT. Translating gives CASSIGGNTEAFF.

V is TRBV11-2 and J is TRBJ1-6, with TRBD1 as a possible D gene (5 bases). Per germline, CDR1 SGHAT and CDR2 FQNNGV. The CDR3 extends over 15 amino acids. Trimming took off 0 bases at V and 6 bases at J, with 9 bases between the two ends. The CDR3 region has the DNA TGTGCCAGCAGCTTAGATTCAGGGTCTAATTCACCCCTCCACTTT. It specifies CASSLDSGSNSPLHF.

The chain has TRBV12-3 or TRBV12-4 and TRBJ1-5; a possible D gene is TRBD1 (5 bases). Trimming removed 5 bases from V and 5 bases from J, with 10 bases in between. The CDR3 covers 13 residues. The CDR3 DNA reads as TGTGCCAGCAGTCCAGGGTCGGATCAGCCCCAGCATTTT. Its protein product is CASSPGSDQPQHF.

About this clone: This sample includes further DNA sequences coding for the same CDR3. The V and J genes are TRBV7-9 and TRBJ2-3; the D gene is possibly TRBD2 (6 bases). V gave up 1 base and J gave up 2 bases, with 10 bases separating them. Germline-derived CDR1 and CDR2 are SEHNR and FQNEAQ (reference sequence). This CDR3 comprises 15 residues. The CDR3 region is CASSLDRGFTDTQYF. The CDR3 nucleotides read TGTGCCAGCAGCTTAGATCGGGGGTTCACAGATACGCAGTATTTT.

This clone was detected many times. The chain uses TRBV9 and TRBJ1-4, with TRBD1 matching over 9 bases. The length of the CDR3 is 14 residues. Looked up from germline, CDR1 is SGDLS and CDR2 is YYNGEE. Losses at the gene ends were 6 bases for V and 8 bases for J; bases not matched to a gene: 8. CDR3 in amino acids: CASNRQGGIEKLFF. CDR3 in DNA: TGTGCCAGCAACAGACAGGGGGGCATCGAAAAACTGTTTTTT.

The chain employs TRBV18 and TRBJ2-5; D possibly corresponds to TRBD1 (5 bases). CDR3 size: 14 residues. Trimming removed 3 bases from V and 2 bases from J, with 10 bases in between. Germline lookup yields CDR1 KGHSH and CDR2 LQKENI. CDR3 amino acids: CASSPTPGQETQYF. The CDR3 bases are TGTGCCAGCTCACCGACTCCAGGGCAAGAGACCCAGTACTTC. Full variable domain (outside the CDR3, taken from reference TRBV18 and TRBJ2-5): NAGVMQNPRHLVRRRGQEARLRCSPMKGHSHVYWYRQLPEEGLKFMVYLQKENIIDESGMPKERFSAEFPKEGPSILRIQQVVRGDSAAYFCASSPTPGQETQYFGPGTRLLVL.

V is TRBV19 and J is TRBJ1-6, with TRBD1 identical over 8 bases. V lost 8 bases, J lost 11 bases, and 14 bases stayed unmatched. Looked up from germline, CDR1 is LNHDA and CDR2 is SQIVND (reference sequence). CDR3 size: 15 residues. The CDR3, as DNA: TGTGCCAGTGATAAGACAGGGGAAGTTGCTGCACCCCTCCACTTT. Encoded protein: CASDKTGEVAAPLHF.

The chain has TRBV2 and TRBJ2-5; TRBD2 agrees at 9 bases. CDR3 length: 16 amino acids. V was clipped by 10 bases and J by 4 bases; unmatched bases: 16. Germline V gives CDR1 SNHLY, CDR2 FYNNEI. The CDR3 reads CATSGGAGGWGETQYF. DNA for the CDR3: TGTGCCACCTCGGGAGGAGCGGGGGGCTGGGGAGAGACCCAGTACTTC.

The chain couples TRBV14 to TRBJ2-5; 10 bases agree with TRBD2. Germline CDR1 SGHDN, CDR2 FVKESK. Losses at the gene ends were 4 bases for V and 2 bases for J; bases not matched to a gene: 10. The CDR3 covers 17 residues. The CDR3 DNA sequence: TGTGCCAGCAGCCTCTATGTCGGACTAGCGGCACAAGAGACCCAGTACTTC. Its translation: CASSLYVGLAAQETQYF.

The chain links TRBV7-9 to TRBJ1-6, with D possibly matching TRBD1 (6 bases). The CDR3 extends over 18 amino acids. V was clipped by 5 bases and J by 5 bases, with 22 bases between them. Per germline, CDR1 SEHNR and CDR2 FQNEAQ (reference sequence). CDR3: CASSPQKPGVKDNSPLHF. The CDR3 DNA reads as TGTGCCAGCAGCCCTCAAAAACCAGGGGTTAAGGATAATTCACCCCTCCACTTT.

The chain links TRBV2 to TRBJ1-3, with no clear D. The CDR3 covers 16 residues. Germline CDR1 and CDR2: SNHLY and FYNNEI. The V and J ends lost 2 bases and 3 bases respectively, with 14 bases between them. CDR3 in amino acids: CASSERQARYGNTIYF. The CDR3 nucleotides are TGTGCCAGCAGTGAACGGCAGGCACGTTATGGAAACACCATATATTTT.